These T cell receptor beta chains were read from a single sample in a study of T cell repertoires in cytomegalovirus infection. No antigen is known for these receptors. TCRdb reanalysed the reads using MiXCR and keeps one entry per CDR3 protein. The sample holds 90,000 to 110,000 distinct CDR3 sequences, around 30% seen once. Sequenced here: CD8+ T cells from cultured PBMCs, sampled from culture after CMV antigen stimulation. Receptors were obtained from a human donor in good health (CMV status not recorded). Some clones in this sample may be carry-over from other donors' samples. The CDR3 runs from the conserved cysteine through the conserved F or W. The D gene is left open where the match is weak. Only part of the rows carry a size: once, few, many, or a class if the clone is expanded.

many	TRBV7-2	TRBJ2-1	TRBD2	CASSLGRTSGGPDNEQFF	TGTGCCAGCAGCTTAGGACGGACTAGCGGGGGGCCTGACAATGAGCAGTTCTTC
many	TRBV12-3/TRBV12-4	TRBJ2-1	-	CASSSSDHVYEQFF	TGTGCCAGCAGTTCCTCGGACCACGTCTATGAGCAGTTCTTC
-	TRBV24-1	TRBJ2-3	-	CATSDLLGRWGTDTQYF	TGTGCCACCAGTGATTTGTTGGGAAGGTGGGGCACAGATACGCAGTATTTT
-	TRBV27	TRBJ1-1	TRBD1	CASSERDRPNTEAFF	TGTGCCAGCAGCGAACGGGACAGGCCGAACACTGAAGCTTTCTTT
-	TRBV18	TRBJ2-7	-	CASSPIPPGSGNYEQYF	TGTGCCAGCTCACCGATCCCCCCCGGCAGCGGAAACTACGAGCAGTACTTC
-	TRBV7-6	TRBJ1-1	TRBD1	CASIDTGGNTEAFF	TGTGCCAGCATCGACACAGGGGGGAACACTGAAGCTTTCTTT
-	TRBV11-2	TRBJ2-5	-	CASSLRSGVQETQYF	TGTGCCAGCAGCTTACGATCGGGAGTTCAAGAGACCCAGTACTTC
few	TRBV4-1	TRBJ2-7	TRBD1	CASSPQDRGRGDYEQYF	TGCGCCAGCAGCCCCCAGGACAGGGGCAGGGGAGACTACGAGCAGTACTTC
-	TRBV12-3/TRBV12-4	TRBJ1-1	-	CASSLGPSAEAFF	TGTGCCAGCAGTCTCGGCCCGTCCGCTGAAGCTTTCTTT
few	TRBV12-5	TRBJ2-1	-	CASGLGWGANDEQFF	TGTGCTAGTGGTTTGGGCTGGGGGGCCAACGATGAGCAGTTCTTC
-	TRBV7-6	TRBJ1-4	-	CASSSDTGYEKLFF	TGTGCCAGCAGCTCCGACACGGGATACGAAAAACTGTTTTTT
-	TRBV9	TRBJ1-1	TRBD1	CASSVATTGLGKAFF	TGTGCCAGCAGCGTAGCTACGACAGGGTTAGGGAAAGCTTTCTTT
few	TRBV28	TRBJ2-1	-	CASSFRLDNEQFF	TGTGCCAGCAGTTTTAGGCTAGACAATGAGCAGTTCTTC
few	TRBV7-9	TRBJ2-5	-	CASSLKGHSLQETQYF	TGTGCCAGCAGCTTAAAGGGCCACTCCCTCCAAGAGACCCAGTACTTC
-	TRBV6-8	TRBJ1-3	-	CASSYGTSGNTIYF	TGTGCCAGCAGTTACGGCACTTCTGGAAACACCATATATTTT
few	TRBV14	TRBJ2-3	-	CASSQEGTIGDTDTQYF	TGTGCCAGCAGCCAAGAAGGGACAATAGGGGACACAGATACGCAGTATTTT
-	TRBV5-1	TRBJ2-7	-	CASSHRESYEQYF	TGCGCCAGCAGCCACAGGGAAAGCTACGAGCAGTACTTC
few	TRBV12-3/TRBV12-4	TRBJ2-1	-	CASSPRLVLNEQFF	TGTGCCAGCAGTCCCCGACTGGTGCTCAATGAGCAGTTCTTC
-	TRBV20-1	TRBJ2-7	-	CSARVLVSSYEQYF	TGCAGTGCTAGGGTCTTAGTAAGCTCCTACGAGCAGTACTTC
many	TRBV12-3/TRBV12-4	TRBJ1-2	-	CASSSPTGLYGYTF	TGTGCCAGCAGTTCCCCCACAGGGCTGTATGGCTACACCTTC